This T cell receptor (beta chain) originates from a study of blood T cell repertoires in COVID-19. In the original processing: Reference gene primers were amplified, and this amplification served to estimate nucleated cell counts. Method: immunoSEQ multiplex PCR; TCRdb's copy keeps in-frame clones and lacks some. The D gene and trimming were derived from the DNA, and the V and J assignments and clone size from that table. Found here are fewer than 110,000 clones, more than 70% of them singletons; the top ten hold under 20%. Germline V gene lookup returns CDR1 SGHNT and CDR2 YYREEE (reference sequence). This CDR3 contains 15 residues. With 4 bases clipped from V and 2 bases from J, the junction kept 7 bases outside the gene matches.

The source of this sequence is a woman older than 75 in a cohort sampled during active COVID-19. The V call is TRBV5-4, the J call TRBJ2-5, with 8 bases aligning to TRBD1. Sequencing was performed on peripheral blood. This CDR3 is CASSPIRQGQETQYF. For the CDR3, the DNA is TGTGCCAGCAGCCCGATCAGACAGGGGCAAGAGACCCAGTACTTC.